These 21 T cell receptor beta chains share one sample of origin, sequenced in a study of T cells in Graves' hyperthyroidism and ophthalmopathy. Amplification of TCR beta CDR3 regions was performed using RNA transcripts as template. The primer set for the first-round RT-PCR of the TCR CDR3 was HTBI. TCRdb analysed the multiplex PCR reads with MiXCR anew, one entry per CDR3 protein. Seen here are over 200,000 distinct CDR3 sequences, over 15% observed once, and the top ten hold approximately 50%. The sequenced sample was blood. These receptors all stem from a man aged 50 to 60 with Graves' hyperthyroidism.

The rearrangement links TRBV7-3 to TRBJ2-2, with 8 bases identical to TRBD1. This CDR3 comprises 16 residues. V shed 2 bases, J shed 6 bases, and the junction held 8 bases outside the gene matches. Germline V gene sequence: CDR1 SGHTA, CDR2 FQGTGA. The CDR3 spells CASSLAPGGVSGELFF. The CDR3 DNA reads as TGTGCCAGCAGCTTAGCTCCAGGGGGCGTCTCCGGGGAGCTGTTTTTT.

The gene calls are TRBV5-1 and TRBJ2-3; the D is unclear. Trimming stripped 5 bases from V and 0 bases from J, with 10 bases between. This CDR3 comprises 14 residues. Germline V gene data show CDR1 as SGHRS and CDR2 as YFSETQ. The CDR3 reads CASRSGQSTDTQYF. The CDR3 nucleotides read TGCGCCAGCAGGTCGGGCCAGAGCACAGATACGCAGTATTTT. The whole variable domain, filled in from reference TRBV5-1 and TRBJ2-3, reads KAGVTQTPRYLIKTRGQQVTLSCSPISGHRSVSWYQQTPGQGLQFLFEYFSETQRNKGNFPGRFSGRQFSNSRSEMNVSTLELGDSALYLCASRSGQSTDTQYFGPGTRLTVL.

This clonotype has a count of ten or more. The chain links TRBV6-1 to TRBJ2-3; TRBD1 matches 8 bases. The germline V gene has CDR1 MNHNS and CDR2 SASEGT. This CDR3 is 15 amino acids long. Losses at the gene ends were 6 bases for V and 2 bases for J; bases not matched to a gene: 7. The CDR3: CASRGSRGLTDTQYF. CDR3 in DNA: TGTGCCAGCAGGGGGTCCAGGGGGCTCACAGATACGCAGTATTTT.

This clonotype was detected ten times or more. V gene TRBV24-1 combines with J gene TRBJ2-3; TRBD1 matches at 8 bases. V lost 10 bases, J lost 4 bases, and 6 bases stayed unmatched. Looked up from germline, CDR1 is KGHDR and CDR2 is SFDVKD. CDR3 length equals 13 residues. The CDR3 DNA sequence: TGTGCCACTTACGACAGGGGCGCAGATACGCAGTATTTT. The encoded protein is CATYDRGADTQYF.

V usage is TRBV5-1 and J usage is TRBJ2-2, with TRBD2 matching over 9 bases. V shed 4 bases, J shed 6 bases, and the junction held 10 bases outside the gene matches. Germline V lookup: CDR1 SGHRS, CDR2 YFSETQ. This CDR3 contains 16 residues. The DNA for the CDR3 is TGCGCCAGCAGCCCGACTATAGCGGGAGAGTCCGGGGAGCTGTTTTTT. This codes for CASSPTIAGESGELFF. Based on the CDR3 plus reference TRBV5-1 and TRBJ2-2, the full variable domain is KAGVTQTPRYLIKTRGQQVTLSCSPISGHRSVSWYQQTPGQGLQFLFEYFSETQRNKGNFPGRFSGRQFSNSRSEMNVSTLELGDSALYLCASSPTIAGESGELFFGEGSRLTVL.

The chain is built from TRBV9 and TRBJ2-1; D remains unclear. CDR1 and CDR2 from the germline V gene are SGDLS and YYNGEE. Trimming left V 0 bases short and J 4 bases short, with 8 bases between. The CDR3 covers 14 residues. The CDR3 loop is CASSVEGQYNEQFF. Written as DNA, the CDR3 is TGTGCCAGCAGCGTAGAGGGTCAGTACAATGAGCAGTTCTTC.

The chain uses TRBV3-1 and TRBJ2-7, with 7 bases lining up with TRBD1. Losses at the gene ends were 11 bases for V and 1 base for J; bases not matched to a gene: 5. The CDR3 contains 12 residues. The germline gives CDR1 LGHDT, CDR2 YNNKEL (reference sequence). The CDR3 here is CADRDSSYEQYF. The CDR3 coding sequence is TGTGCCGACCGGGACAGTTCCTACGAGCAGTACTTC.

There are a few counts of this clonotype. The V gene is TRBV5-1, the J gene TRBJ1-2; possible D gene TRBD1, 6 bases. The CDR3 covers 13 residues. From germline, CDR1 is SGHRS and CDR2 YFSETQ. The V end lost 5 bases, the J end lost 5 bases, and 13 bases lay between the germline ends. CDR3 amino acids: CASRDTGWYGYTF. In DNA form, the CDR3 reads TGCGCCAGCAGGGATACAGGGTGGTATGGCTACACCTTC.

There are many counts of this clonotype. The rearrangement joins TRBV7-8 to TRBJ2-3, with 9 bases lining up with TRBD1. This CDR3 has 15 residues. Germline CDR1 is SGHVS and CDR2 is FQNEAQ. With V trimmed by 5 bases and J by 2 bases, 5 bases remained unmatched. CDR3 DNA sequence: TGTGCCAGCAGCCCCCGGACAGGGGACACAGATACGCAGTATTTT. Its translation: CASSPRTGDTDTQYF.

There are many counts of this clonotype. The CDR3 DNA reads as TGTGCCAGCAGCGCCACAGGGTTCAAGCAGCCCCAGCATTTT. Protein product: CASSATGFKQPQHF. The V call is TRBV2, the J call TRBJ1-5; D is possibly TRBD1 (6 bases). V gave up 6 bases and J gave up 7 bases, with 16 bases separating them. CDR1 is SNHLY, CDR2 FYNNEI, per germline. The CDR3 is 14 residues long.

CDR3: CSARDRRRGSYNEQFF. CDR3 bases: TGCAGTGCTAGAGACCGTCGGCGCGGGAGCTACAATGAGCAGTTCTTC. This sequence joins TRBV20-1 and TRBJ2-1, with 7 bases fitting TRBD2. Germline loops: CDR1 DFQATT, CDR2 SNEGSKA (reference sequence). The V and J ends lost 0 bases and 3 bases, in that order; junction bases with no gene match: 8. The CDR3 runs to 16 residues.

CDR3 amino acids: CASSPGLAGAELFF. CDR3 bases: TGTGCCAGCAGCCCTGGACTAGCGGGTGCGGAGCTGTTTTTT. The chain recombines TRBV3-1 with TRBJ2-2; TRBD2 agrees at 11 bases. J lost 10 bases, V lost 4 bases, and 5 bases had no gene match. Per the germline V gene, CDR1 is LGHDT and CDR2 is YNNKEL (reference sequence). This CDR3 is 14 amino acids long.

This clonotype has at least ten counts. The chain carries TRBV12-3 or TRBV12-4 and TRBJ2-5; perhaps TRBD2 as D (6 bases). Trimming removed 5 bases at V and 5 bases at J, with 18 bases between. The CDR3 loop spans 15 amino acids. The DNA for the CDR3 is TGTGCCAGCAGTGGATCGGGGGTTTTCGGGGAGACCCAGTACTTC. This codes for CASSGSGVFGETQYF.

This clonotype was recorded a few times. This chain links TRBV6-1 with TRBJ2-1, with 9 bases that match TRBD2. The CDR3 contains 16 residues. The trim removed 4 bases at V and 1 base at J, leaving 5 bases unmatched. Per germline, CDR1 MNHNS and CDR2 SASEGT. CDR3 in DNA: TGTGCCAGCAGTGGAATCAGCGGGGGGTCCTACAATGAGCAGTTCTTC. Residues: CASSGISGGSYNEQFF.

In this sample, this clonotype turned up many times. The chain couples TRBV5-6 to TRBJ1-1; D unclear. The CDR3 loop spans 14 amino acids. The V gene lost 0 bases and the J gene lost 1 base, with 7 bases spanning the gap. Germline V gene data show CDR1 as SGHDT and CDR2 as YYEEEE. CDR3 residues: CASSLGTTNTEAFF. CDR3 nucleotide sequence: TGTGCCAGCAGCTTGGGCACAACGAACACTGAAGCTTTCTTT.

The chain is built from TRBV29-1 and TRBJ2-6; TRBD1 agrees at 12 bases. The CDR3 has 21 amino acids. CDR1 is SQVTM and CDR2 is ANQGSEA in the germline V gene. V was pared by 3 bases and J by 4 bases, with 19 bases of the junction left unmatched. CDR3 sequence (DNA): TGCAGCGTTGAGGACTGGGGGGCGACCGGGACAGGGGGCCCGGGGGCCAACGTCCTGACTTTC. Protein sequence: CSVEDWGATGTGGPGANVLTF.

This clonotype showed up many times. The chain couples TRBV11-2 to TRBJ2-5, with TRBD1 matching over 12 bases. The V and J ends lost 5 bases and 9 bases, in that order; junction bases with no gene match: 7. There are 14 residues in the CDR3. CDR1 and CDR2 from the germline V gene are SGHAT and FQNNGV. This CDR3 is CASSMGQGAWAQYF. CDR3 nucleotides: TGTGCCAGCAGCATGGGACAGGGGGCCTGGGCCCAGTACTTC.

The chain carries TRBV6-2 or TRBV6-3 and TRBJ2-7; unclear D gene. Germline CDR1 MNHEY, CDR2 SVGEGT. This CDR3 comprises 16 residues. V lost 2 bases and J 0 bases, leaving 14 bases between the germline ends. The chain's CDR3 is CASSYVWRKSSYEQYF. In DNA, the CDR3 is TGTGCCAGCAGTTACGTATGGCGGAAGAGCTCCTACGAGCAGTACTTC.

Many counts were recorded for this clonotype. The CDR3 region has the DNA TGTGCCAGCAGCCGGAGCGTTGAGAGAAGGGATACGCAGTATTTT. This translates into CASSRSVERRDTQYF. The rearrangement joins TRBV11-2 to TRBJ2-3; D is undetermined. The CDR3 is 15 residues long. Germline V lookup: CDR1 SGHAT, CDR2 FQNNGV. Trimming took 5 bases from V and 6 from J, leaving 18 bases between them.

This clonotype was seen at least ten times. The V call is TRBV20-1, the J call TRBJ2-2; possibly TRBD2 for D (5 bases). The CDR3 runs to 17 residues. Deletions cut 4 bases from V and 0 bases from J, with 18 bases between. Germline V gene data show CDR1 as DFQATT and CDR2 as SNEGSKA (reference sequence). CDR3 in amino acids: CSATAPMGSSNTGELFF. The CDR3, as DNA: TGCAGTGCTACCGCCCCTATGGGGAGTTCGAACACCGGGGAGCTGTTTTTT.

This clonotype was recorded many times. The rearrangement uses TRBV11-3 and TRBJ2-1; possibly TRBD2 for D (8 bases). Trimming removed 4 bases at V and 3 bases at J, with 16 bases between. In germline, CDR1 is SGHNT, CDR2 YENEEA. The CDR3 extends over 16 amino acids. CDR3 sequence: CASSSGGDSIYNEQFF. CDR3 nucleotides: TGTGCCAGCAGCTCGGGGGGGGACAGTATCTACAATGAGCAGTTCTTC.